Described below is a single TCR beta chain sequence and its context. This record comes from a study of blood T cell repertoires in COVID-19. Across the whole study: Sources were T cells, B-cell-depleted T cells, or PBMCs; the material itself was cDNA or gDNA.

In the source study's methods: By means of reference gene primer amplification, nucleated cell counts were estimated. TCRdb's copy holds only in-frame clones and misses some; the assay was immunoSEQ multiplex PCR. For V, J and clone size, that table is used; D and trimming come from the DNA. The top ten clones hold roughly 25% of a sample with just under 50,000 clones, around 79% of them seen once. The sample taken for sequencing was peripheral blood. The clonotype originates from a man between 65 and 85 years old with acute or convalescent COVID-19.

The CDR3 loop is CASREGGNTEAFF. The CDR3, as DNA: TGCGCCAGCAGGGAGGGAGGTAACACTGAAGCTTTCTTT. This chain uses TRBV5-1 with TRBJ1-1; D remains ambiguous. The CDR3 sequence is 13 residues long. Trimming removed 5 bases at V and 2 bases at J, with 10 bases between. Per the germline V gene, CDR1 is SGHRS and CDR2 is YFSETQ.